A selection of T cell receptor beta chains follows, all from one sample in a study of blood T cell repertoires in COVID-19. Using immunoSEQ multiplex PCR, the repertoire was profiled, and TCRdb retains in-frame clones only, with some absent. The sample shows about 220,000 clones, around 83% of them seen only once. The sample comprised peripheral blood. The source is a man aged 50 to 59 with active or convalescent COVID-19. Each CDR3 is given with its conserved first and last residue. D genes are given only for firm matches. Clone size is stated in some rows and not others, as once, few, many or a class when expanded.

j_gene: TRBJ2-7
d_gene: TRBD1
v_gene: TRBV18
abundance: few
CDR3aa: CASSRRTGEGEQYF
CDR3nt: TGTGCCAGCTCACGTCGGACAGGGGAGGGCGAGCAGTACTTC

j_gene: TRBJ1-3
d_gene: .
v_gene: TRBV24-1
abundance: .
CDR3aa: CATSIRQTSSGNTIYF
CDR3nt: TGTGCCACCAGTATTCGACAGACTAGCTCTGGAAACACCATATATTTT

j_gene: TRBJ2-1
d_gene: .
v_gene: TRBV7-6
abundance: .
CDR3aa: CASTRRQGLYNEQFF
CDR3nt: TGTGCCAGCACCCGAAGGCAGGGTCTCTACAATGAGCAGTTCTTC

j_gene: TRBJ1-5
d_gene: .
v_gene: TRBV9
abundance: .
CDR3aa: CASSGGARNQPQHF
CDR3nt: TGTGCCAGCAGCGGCGGTGCCCGTAATCAGCCCCAGCATTTT

j_gene: TRBJ1-1
d_gene: TRBD1
v_gene: TRBV2
abundance: once
CDR3aa: CASSEVGQGLNTEAFF
CDR3nt: TGTGCCAGCAGTGAAGTTGGACAGGGCCTGAACACTGAAGCTTTCTTT

j_gene: TRBJ2-7
d_gene: TRBD2
v_gene: TRBV28
abundance: .
CDR3aa: CASSPLLAGGSYEQYF
CDR3nt: TGTGCCAGCAGCCCCCTCCTAGCGGGAGGCTCCTACGAGCAGTACTTC

j_gene: TRBJ1-2
d_gene: .
v_gene: TRBV10-3
abundance: once
CDR3aa: CAIRQDYGYTF
CDR3nt: TGTGCCATCAGGCAGGACTATGGCTACACCTTC

j_gene: TRBJ2-1
d_gene: .
v_gene: TRBV14
abundance: .
CDR3aa: CASSRPWDSDNEQFF
CDR3nt: TGTGCCAGCAGCCGACCTTGGGACTCAGACAATGAGCAGTTCTTC

j_gene: TRBJ2-5
d_gene: .
v_gene: TRBV7-2
abundance: .
CDR3aa: CASSFQQGGGETQYF
CDR3nt: TGTGCCAGCAGCTTCCAACAGGGGGGGGGAGAGACCCAGTACTTC

j_gene: TRBJ2-6
d_gene: .
v_gene: TRBV5-1
abundance: .
CDR3aa: CASSPGDGAVLTF
CDR3nt: TGCGCCAGCAGCCCGGGTGACGGAGCCGTCCTGACTTTC

j_gene: TRBJ2-2
d_gene: TRBD1
v_gene: TRBV7-3
abundance: .
CDR3aa: CASSRQPTGVRTGELFF
CDR3nt: TGTGCCAGCAGCCGACAACCGACAGGGGTGAGGACCGGGGAGCTGTTTTTT

j_gene: TRBJ2-3
d_gene: .
v_gene: TRBV5-5
abundance: .
CDR3aa: CASSPQLARVSTDTQYF
CDR3nt: TGTGCCAGCAGCCCCCAGCTGGCTCGGGTAAGCACAGATACGCAGTATTTT

j_gene: TRBJ2-1
d_gene: TRBD1
v_gene: TRBV11-3
abundance: .
CDR3aa: CASSLATGTGYNEQFF
CDR3nt: TGTGCCAGCAGCTTAGCGACCGGGACAGGCTACAATGAGCAGTTCTTC

j_gene: TRBJ2-6
d_gene: .
v_gene: TRBV7-8
abundance: .
CDR3aa: CASSLATAGANVLTF
CDR3nt: TGTGCCAGCAGCTTAGCCACAGCTGGGGCCAACGTCCTGACTTTC

j_gene: TRBJ2-7
d_gene: .
v_gene: TRBV15
abundance: .
CDR3aa: CATSADREDYEQYF
CDR3nt: TGTGCCACCTCCGCTGACAGAGAGGACTACGAGCAGTACTTC

j_gene: TRBJ2-2
d_gene: .
v_gene: TRBV3-1/TRBV3-2
abundance: .
CDR3aa: CASSQRGGRGGGELFF
CDR3nt: TGTGCCAGCAGCCAAAGGGGAGGTCGAGGCGGCGGGGAGCTGTTTTTT

j_gene: TRBJ2-2
d_gene: TRBD2
v_gene: TRBV3-1/TRBV3-2
abundance: .
CDR3aa: CASSQLSGGIDTGELFF
CDR3nt: TGTGCCAGCAGCCAACTTAGCGGGGGGATCGACACCGGGGAGCTGTTTTTT

j_gene: TRBJ1-1
d_gene: .
v_gene: TRBV28
abundance: .
CDR3aa: CASRLPSTGGNTEAFF
CDR3nt: TGTGCCAGCAGGCTACCGTCCACCGGCGGGAACACTGAAGCTTTCTTT

j_gene: TRBJ1-2
d_gene: .
v_gene: TRBV28
abundance: .
CDR3aa: CASSRQAAYGYTF
CDR3nt: TGTGCCAGCAGCCGACAGGCCGCCTATGGCTACACCTTC

j_gene: TRBJ2-6
d_gene: .
v_gene: TRBV9
abundance: .
CDR3aa: CASSPRGDSGANVLTF
CDR3nt: TGTGCCAGCAGCCCCCGCGGGGACTCTGGGGCCAACGTCCTGACTTTC